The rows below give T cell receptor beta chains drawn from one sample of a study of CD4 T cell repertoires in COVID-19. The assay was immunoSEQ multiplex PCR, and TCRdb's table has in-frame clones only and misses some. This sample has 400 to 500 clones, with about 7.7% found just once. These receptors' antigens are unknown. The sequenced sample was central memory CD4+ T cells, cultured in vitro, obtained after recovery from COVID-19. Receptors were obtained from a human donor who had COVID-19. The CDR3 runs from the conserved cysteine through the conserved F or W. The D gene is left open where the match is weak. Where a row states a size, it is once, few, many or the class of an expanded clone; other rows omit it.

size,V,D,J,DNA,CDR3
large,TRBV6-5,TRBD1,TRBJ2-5,TGTGCCAGCAGTTACCGCCTGACAGGGTTGGAGACCCAGTACTTC,CASSYRLTGLETQYF
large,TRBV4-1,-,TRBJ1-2,TGCGCCAGCAGCTCAGGACTCGGCTACACCTTC,CASSSGLGYTF
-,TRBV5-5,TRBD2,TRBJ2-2,TGCCCCCCCCGCGGGGCCCCCCCGGGGGGGCCGCCCGGGGAGCTGTTTTTT,CPPRGAPPGGPPGELFF
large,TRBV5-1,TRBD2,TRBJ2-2,TGCGCCAGCAGCTTCGCGACTAGCGGGGGCCCGAACACCGGGGAGCTGTTTTTT,CASSFATSGGPNTGELFF
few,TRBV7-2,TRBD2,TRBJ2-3,TGTGCCAGCAGCTTAGGGACTAGCGGGAACGTAGATACGCAGTATTTT,CASSLGTSGNVDTQYF
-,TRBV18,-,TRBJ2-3,TGTGCCAGCTCCTTAACGGGTTCACCGAGGGCCACAGATACGCAGTATTTT,CASSLTGSPRATDTQYF
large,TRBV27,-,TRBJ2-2,TGTGCCAGCAGTCCCGCCCGGCACGCGAACACCGGGGAGCTGTTTTTT,CASSPARHANTGELFF
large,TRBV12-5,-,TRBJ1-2,TGTGCTAGTGGTACCGGGACGCCTTATGGCTACACCTTC,CASGTGTPYGYTF
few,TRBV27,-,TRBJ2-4,TGTGCCAGCAGTTTCCTACAGGGAAACATTCAGTACTTC,CASSFLQGNIQYF
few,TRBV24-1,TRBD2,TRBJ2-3,TGTGCCACCAGTCTTGGCGGGAGTACAGATACGCAGTATTTT,CATSLGGSTDTQYF
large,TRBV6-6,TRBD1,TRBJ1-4,TGTGCCACGCGGGGTAGAGGGGGCGAAAAACTGTTTTTT,CATRGRGGEKLFF
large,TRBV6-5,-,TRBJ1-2,TGTGCCAGCGGAGGGGCGGTTGGCTACACCTTC,CASGGAVGYTF
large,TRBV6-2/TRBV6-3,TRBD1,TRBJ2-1,TGTGCCAGCAGTTTCAGACAGGGGGCAAAGGAGCAGTTCTTC,CASSFRQGAKEQFF
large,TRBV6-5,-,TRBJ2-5,TGTGCCAGCAGTTACAGGGGATCGGGGCCCCAGTACTTC,CASSYRGSGPQYF
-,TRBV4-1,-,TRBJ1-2,TGCGCCAGCTGCCATGGCGCCCGGGGGGCGCTTGGCTACACCTTC,CASCHGARGALGYTF
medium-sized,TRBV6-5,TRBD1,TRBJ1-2,TGTGCCATTCCCTCCGGGACAGGGTTTGGCTACACCTTC,CAIPSGTGFGYTF
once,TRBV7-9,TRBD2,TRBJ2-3,TGTGCCAGCAGCCACCAGTTAGCGGGGGAGCCTTATGATACGCAGTATTTT,CASSHQLAGEPYDTQYF
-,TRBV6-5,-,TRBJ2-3,TGTGCCAGCAGTCGCAACACAGATACGCAGTATTTT,CASSRNTDTQYF
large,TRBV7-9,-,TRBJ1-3,TGTGCCAGCAGCTTAGAAAGGACAGCCTACTTCTCTGGAAACACCATATATTTT,CASSLERTAYFSGNTIYF
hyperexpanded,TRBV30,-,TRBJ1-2,TGTGCCTGGAGTAATCGAATTTTCTACACCTTC,CAWSNRIFYTF
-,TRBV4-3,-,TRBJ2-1,TGCGCCAGCCCGAACAGGAGCTACAATGAGCAGTTCTTC,CASPNRSYNEQFF
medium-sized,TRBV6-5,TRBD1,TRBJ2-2,TGTGCCAGCAGTTACAGGCAGGGGGCGCCTACCGGGGAGCTGTTTTTT,CASSYRQGAPTGELFF
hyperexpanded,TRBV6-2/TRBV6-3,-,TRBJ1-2,TGTGCCAGCAGTACCGGGAGGGGAGTGAATGGCTACACCTTC,CASSTGRGVNGYTF
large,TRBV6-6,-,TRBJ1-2,TGTGCCAGCAGCCCCCGCGGGGACGGCTACACCTTC,CASSPRGDGYTF
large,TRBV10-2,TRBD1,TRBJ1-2,TGCGCCAGCAGACCCGACAGGGGGCTTGGAGGCTACACCTTC,CASRPDRGLGGYTF
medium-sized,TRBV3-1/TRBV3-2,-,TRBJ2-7,TGTGCCAGCAGCCGAGCGGACAGTCGGGGCGAGCAGTACTTC,CASSRADSRGEQYF